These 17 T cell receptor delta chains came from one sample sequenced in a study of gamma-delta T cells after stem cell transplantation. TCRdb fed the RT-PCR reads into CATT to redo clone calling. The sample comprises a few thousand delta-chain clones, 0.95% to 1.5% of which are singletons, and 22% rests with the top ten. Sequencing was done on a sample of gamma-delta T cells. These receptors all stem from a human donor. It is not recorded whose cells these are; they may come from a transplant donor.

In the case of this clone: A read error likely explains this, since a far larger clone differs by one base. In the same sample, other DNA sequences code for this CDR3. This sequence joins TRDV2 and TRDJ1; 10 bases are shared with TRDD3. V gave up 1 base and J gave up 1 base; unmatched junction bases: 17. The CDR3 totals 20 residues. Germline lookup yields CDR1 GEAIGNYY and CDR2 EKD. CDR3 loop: CACDTLDRGGYAVSTDKLIF. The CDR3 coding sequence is TGTGCCTGTGACACACTCGACCGCGGGGGATACGCGGTGTCCACCGATAAACTCATCTTT.

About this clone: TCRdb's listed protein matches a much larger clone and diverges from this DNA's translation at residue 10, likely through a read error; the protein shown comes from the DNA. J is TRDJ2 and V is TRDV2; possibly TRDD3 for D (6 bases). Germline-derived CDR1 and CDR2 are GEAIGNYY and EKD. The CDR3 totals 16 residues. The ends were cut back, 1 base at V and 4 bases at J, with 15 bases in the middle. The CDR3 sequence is CACDTIGGSSTAQLFF. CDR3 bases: TGTGCCTGTGACACAATTGGGGGGTCTTCGACAGCACAACTCTTCTTT.

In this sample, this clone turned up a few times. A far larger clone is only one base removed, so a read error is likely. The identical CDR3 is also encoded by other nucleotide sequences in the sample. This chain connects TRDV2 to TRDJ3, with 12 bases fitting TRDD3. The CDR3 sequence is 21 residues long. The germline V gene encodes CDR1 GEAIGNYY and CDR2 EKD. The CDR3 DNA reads TGTGCCTGTGACACGTCTGGGGGATACGCCCGAAGCTCCTGGGACACTCGACAGATGTTTTTC. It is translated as CACDTSGGYARSSWDTRQMFF.

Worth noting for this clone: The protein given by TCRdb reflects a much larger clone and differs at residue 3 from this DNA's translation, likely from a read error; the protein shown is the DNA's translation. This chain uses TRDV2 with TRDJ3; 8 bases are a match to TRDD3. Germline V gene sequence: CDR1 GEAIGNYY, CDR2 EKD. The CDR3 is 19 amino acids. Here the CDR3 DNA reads TGTGCCCGTGACACACCTGGGGGAGTGAGCTCCTGGGACACCCGACAGATGTTTTTC. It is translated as CARDTPGGVSSWDTRQMFF.

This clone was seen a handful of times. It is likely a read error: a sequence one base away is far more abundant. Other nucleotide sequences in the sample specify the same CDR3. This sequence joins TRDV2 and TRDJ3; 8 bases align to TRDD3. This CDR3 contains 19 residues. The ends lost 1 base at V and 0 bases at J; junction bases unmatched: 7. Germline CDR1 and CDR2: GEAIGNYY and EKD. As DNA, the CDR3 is TGTGCCTGTGACACGCCTGGGGGAGTGAGCTCCTGGGACACCCGACAGATGTTTTTC. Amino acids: CACDTPGGVSSWDTRQMFF.

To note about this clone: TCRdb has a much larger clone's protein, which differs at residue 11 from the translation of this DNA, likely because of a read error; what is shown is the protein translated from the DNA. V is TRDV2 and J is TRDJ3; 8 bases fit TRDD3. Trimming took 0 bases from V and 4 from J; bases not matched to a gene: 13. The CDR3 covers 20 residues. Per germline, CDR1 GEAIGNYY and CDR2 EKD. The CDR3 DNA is TGTGCCTGTGACACCGTGGATGTACTGGGGGGTACATGGGACACCCGACAGATGTTTTTC. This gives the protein CACDTVDVLGGTWDTRQMFF.

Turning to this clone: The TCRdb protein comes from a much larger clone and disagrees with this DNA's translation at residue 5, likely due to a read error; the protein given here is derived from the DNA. The CDR3 DNA reads TGTGCCTGTGAGCCGGGGGATAGCTCTGGTAAACTCATCTTT. It specifies CACEPGDSSGKLIF. The chain recombines TRDV2 with TRDJ1; 8 bases match TRDD3. The CDR3 consists of 14 residues. Per germline, CDR1 GEAIGNYY and CDR2 EKD. V dropped 4 bases and J dropped 7; count of bases not matched to a gene: 10.

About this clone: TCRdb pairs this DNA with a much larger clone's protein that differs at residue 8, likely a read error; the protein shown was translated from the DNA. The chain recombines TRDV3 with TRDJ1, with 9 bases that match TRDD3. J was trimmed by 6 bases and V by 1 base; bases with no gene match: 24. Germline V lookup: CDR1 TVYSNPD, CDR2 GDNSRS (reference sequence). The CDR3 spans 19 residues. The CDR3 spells CAFNCPLLWGIRREYKLIF. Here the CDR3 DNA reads TGTGCCTTTAATTGTCCCCTACTCTGGGGGATCCGACGTGAGTATAAACTCATCTTT.

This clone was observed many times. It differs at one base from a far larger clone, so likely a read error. For the CDR3, the DNA is TGTGCCTGTGACACCCTGTCCGTACTGGGGGATGCCGCCGATAAACTCATCTTT. Protein product: CACDTLSVLGDAADKLIF. V gene TRDV2 combines with J gene TRDJ1; the match to TRDD3 covers 10 bases. Germline V gives CDR1 GEAIGNYY, CDR2 EKD. The junction had 12 bases not matched to a gene; V was cut back by 0 bases and J by 3 bases. The CDR3 is 18 residues long.

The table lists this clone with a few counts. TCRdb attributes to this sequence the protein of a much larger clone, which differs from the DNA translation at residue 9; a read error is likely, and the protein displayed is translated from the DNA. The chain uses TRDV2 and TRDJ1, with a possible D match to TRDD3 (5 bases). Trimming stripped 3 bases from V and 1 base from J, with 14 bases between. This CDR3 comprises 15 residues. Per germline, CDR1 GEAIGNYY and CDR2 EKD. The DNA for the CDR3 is TGTGCCTGTGACCCCCTGGGTCCGTCCACCGATAAACTCATCTTT. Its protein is CACDPLGPSTDKLIF.

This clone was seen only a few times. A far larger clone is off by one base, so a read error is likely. CDR3 sequence (DNA): TGTGCTCTGCGGAGCCCCGCACCCTCAAATTCCCTTCACCTTCCTACCGTGGGGGATATCGGTAAACTCATCTTT. Translated: CALRSPAPSNSLHLPTVGDIGKLIF. The chain joins TRDV1 to TRDJ1, with D possibly being TRDD2 or TRDD3 (9 bases each). With 9 bases removed from V and 7 bases from J, the gap between germline ends came to 54 bases. The CDR3 sequence is 25 residues long. CDR1 is TSWWSYY and CDR2 is QGS in the germline V gene.

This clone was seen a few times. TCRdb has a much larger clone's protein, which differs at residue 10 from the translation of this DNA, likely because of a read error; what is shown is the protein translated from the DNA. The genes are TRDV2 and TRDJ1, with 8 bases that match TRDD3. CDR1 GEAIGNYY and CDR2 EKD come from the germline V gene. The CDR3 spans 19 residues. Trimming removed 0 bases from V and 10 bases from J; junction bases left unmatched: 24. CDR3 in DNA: TGTGCCTGTGACACCATTGGAGCCGTCATGGGGGATCCCCCGGCTAGACTCATCTTT. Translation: CACDTIGAVMGDPPARLIF.

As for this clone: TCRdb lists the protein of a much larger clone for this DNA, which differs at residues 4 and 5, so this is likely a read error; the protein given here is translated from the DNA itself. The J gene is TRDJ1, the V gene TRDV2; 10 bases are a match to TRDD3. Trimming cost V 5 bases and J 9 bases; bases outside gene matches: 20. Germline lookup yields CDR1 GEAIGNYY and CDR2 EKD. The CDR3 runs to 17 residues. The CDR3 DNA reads TGTGCCTGTGGCATGATTCAGATGGGGGATACTAAGGCAGAACTCATCTTT. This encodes CACGMIQMGDTKAELIF.

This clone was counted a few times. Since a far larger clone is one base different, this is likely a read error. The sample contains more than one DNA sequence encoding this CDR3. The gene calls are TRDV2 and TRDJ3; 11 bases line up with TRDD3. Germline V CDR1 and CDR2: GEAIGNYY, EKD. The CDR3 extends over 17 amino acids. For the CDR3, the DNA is TGTGCCTGTGACCCTGTGACCTGGGGGATACAAACCCGACAGATGTTCTTC. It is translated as CACDPVTWGIQTRQMFF.

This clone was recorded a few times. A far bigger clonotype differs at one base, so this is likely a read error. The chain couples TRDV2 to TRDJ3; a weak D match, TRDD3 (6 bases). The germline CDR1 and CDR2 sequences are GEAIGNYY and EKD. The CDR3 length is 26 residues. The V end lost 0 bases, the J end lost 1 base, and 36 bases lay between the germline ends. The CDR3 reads CACDTVKPPGLGTTLLSSWDTRQMFF. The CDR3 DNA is TGTGCCTGTGACACCGTAAAGCCCCCGGGGCTGGGGACCACCCTTCTCAGTTCCTGGGACACCCGACAGATGTTTTTC.

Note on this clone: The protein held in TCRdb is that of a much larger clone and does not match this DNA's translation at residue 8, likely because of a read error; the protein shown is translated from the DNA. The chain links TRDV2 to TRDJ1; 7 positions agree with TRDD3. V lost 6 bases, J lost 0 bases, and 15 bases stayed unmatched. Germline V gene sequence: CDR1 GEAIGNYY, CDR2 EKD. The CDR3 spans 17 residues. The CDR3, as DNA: TGTGCCTGTTCGGTACTGGGGAACCCCAAGTACACCGATAAACTCATCTTT. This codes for CACSVLGNPKYTDKLIF.

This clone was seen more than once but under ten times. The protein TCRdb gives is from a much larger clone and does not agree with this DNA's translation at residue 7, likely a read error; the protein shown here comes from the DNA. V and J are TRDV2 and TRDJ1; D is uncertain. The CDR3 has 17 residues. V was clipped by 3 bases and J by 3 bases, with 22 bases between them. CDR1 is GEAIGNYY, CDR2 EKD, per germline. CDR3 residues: CACDSVEFKGLADKLIF. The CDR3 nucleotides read TGTGCCTGTGACTCCGTGGAGTTCAAAGGTCTCGCCGATAAACTCATCTTT.